A single sample gave rise to the 23 T cell receptor beta chains below, sequenced in a study of T cell repertoires in cytomegalovirus infection. A single record per CDR3 protein comes from TCRdb applying MiXCR to the reads. The sample records 200,000 to 250,000 distinct CDR3 sequences, roughly 12% being singletons. Sequencing was performed on PBMCs. The receptors come from a human donor in good health (CMV status not recorded). Some clones in this sample may be carry-over from other donors' samples.

The V call is TRBV29-1, the J call TRBJ1-3; TRBD1 aligns across 7 bases. The ends lost 6 bases at V and 0 bases at J; junction bases unmatched: 17. The germline V gene encodes CDR1 SQVTM and CDR2 ANQGSEA. There are 18 residues in the CDR3. The CDR3: CSVQTPKAGGTSGNTIYF. CDR3 nucleotides: TGCAGCGTCCAGACCCCGAAGGCAGGGGGGACCTCTGGAAACACCATATATTTT.

This clonotype was seen repeatedly, ten times or more. The CDR3 region has the DNA TGTGCCAGTAGTATAAGTCTAGCGGAAAGGGGGACCTACGAGCAGTACTTC. Its translation: CASSISLAERGTYEQYF. This chain uses TRBV19 with TRBJ2-7, with D perhaps TRBD2 (7 bases). Germline CDR1 reads LNHDA; CDR2 reads SQIVND (reference sequence). This CDR3 spans 17 amino acids. Trimming removed 2 bases at V and 2 bases at J, with 19 bases between.

The rearrangement uses TRBV4-2 and TRBJ1-2; D unclear. CDR3 length equals 14 residues. With 1 base removed from V and 2 bases from J, the gap between germline ends came to 8 bases. Per germline, CDR1 LGHNA and CDR2 YNFKEQ. This CDR3 is CASSQAGGNYGYTF. CDR3 nucleotides: TGTGCCAGCAGCCAAGCGGGAGGCAACTATGGCTACACCTTC.

In this sample, this clonotype turned up many times. The chain recombines TRBV14 with TRBJ1-1, with D uncertain. V shed 0 bases and J shed 1 base, with 18 bases lying between them. This CDR3 has 18 residues. Germline V gives CDR1 SGHDN, CDR2 FVKESK. For the CDR3, the DNA is TGTGCCAGCAGCCAAGATGGGCTTGACCCGGACGGGAACACTGAAGCTTTCTTT. Protein product: CASSQDGLDPDGNTEAFF.

This chain joins TRBV29-1 and TRBJ2-1; TRBD2 matches at 8 bases. Germline V gene lookup returns CDR1 SQVTM and CDR2 ANQGSEA. The CDR3 sequence is 10 residues long. V trimming: 6 bases; J trimming: 16 bases; junction bases outside the gene matches: 8. In DNA, the CDR3 is TGCAGCGTCGCTACTAGCGGTCTTTTCTTC. It translates to CSVATSGLFF.

This clonotype has ten or more counts. This rearrangement joins TRBV7-2 to TRBJ2-7; the D gene is possibly TRBD1 (6 bases). The V gene's germline CDR1 is SGHTA and CDR2 FQGNSA. The CDR3 extends over 13 amino acids. V lost 5 bases and J lost 7, with 15 bases in between. In DNA, the CDR3 is TGTGCCAGCAGCGTTGGGGTTCAGGGGGAGCAGTACTTC. Protein sequence: CASSVGVQGEQYF.

This clonotype was seen more than once but under ten times. This chain uses TRBV7-3 with TRBJ2-3, with TRBD2 identical over 15 bases. Trimming removed 2 bases from V and 2 bases from J; junction bases left unmatched: 5. The CDR3 spans 18 residues. Germline V CDR1 and CDR2: SGHTA, FQGTGA. The CDR3 nucleotides read TGTGCCAGCAGCTTATCCGGGACTAGCGGGAGGACCACAGATACGCAGTATTTT. Its protein product is CASSLSGTSGRTTDTQYF.

This clonotype appeared many times. The CDR3 DNA is TGTGCCAGCAGCTTAGGCCCAGGGACAGAGCTTTACAATGAGCAGTTCTTC. Its translation: CASSLGPGTELYNEQFF. This chain uses TRBV11-1 with TRBJ2-1, with 7 bases identical to TRBD1. The CDR3 is made up of 17 amino acids. CDR1 and CDR2 (germline): SGHAT, FQDESV (reference sequence). V lost 1 base to trimming and J lost 4 bases; unmatched junction nucleotides: 10.

This clonotype was observed a few times. The J gene is TRBJ2-7, the V gene TRBV19; the D gene is possibly TRBD1 (6 bases). This CDR3 has 13 amino acids. V dropped 5 bases and J dropped 4 bases, with 12 bases sitting between them. CDR1 and CDR2 from the germline V gene are LNHDA and SQIVND (reference sequence). CDR3 DNA: TGTGCCAGTAGTGACCAGGGGAATTACGAGCAGTACTTC. This sequence encodes CASSDQGNYEQYF. Filled out from reference TRBV19 and TRBJ2-7, the complete variable domain reads DGGITQSPKYLFRKEGQNVTLSCEQNLNHDAMYWYRQDPGQGLRLIYYSQIVNDFQKGDIAEGYSVSREKKESFPLTVTSAQKNPTAFYLCASSDQGNYEQYFGPGTRLTVT.

This clonotype was picked up a small number of times. The J gene is TRBJ2-1, the V gene TRBV11-3, with D maybe TRBD2 (6 bases). The CDR3 totals 17 residues. Germline values: CDR1 SGHNT, CDR2 YENEEA. V was pared by 5 bases and J by 0 bases, with 17 bases between. CDR3: CASSPYGGGGSYNEQFF. The CDR3 coding sequence is TGTGCCAGCAGCCCTTACGGGGGTGGGGGCTCCTACAATGAGCAGTTCTTC.

This clonotype was recorded a few times. This chain connects TRBV19 to TRBJ2-5; TRBD1 matches at 11 bases. The ends lost 7 bases at V and 5 bases at J; junction bases unmatched: 6. Germline V lookup: CDR1 LNHDA, CDR2 SQIVND (reference sequence). This CDR3 region has 14 residues. CDR3 in DNA: TGTGCCAGTAAAGTGGACAGGGGGCAGGAGACCCAGTACTTC. It translates to CASKVDRGQETQYF.

The table lists this clonotype with many counts. The chain is built from TRBV7-2 and TRBJ2-1, with D unresolved. Germline assignment: CDR1 SGHTA and CDR2 FQGNSA. There are 11 residues in the CDR3. The V and J ends lost 5 bases and 6 bases respectively, with 5 bases between them. DNA of the CDR3: TGTGCCAGCAGCCCCTCCAATGAGCAGTTCTTC. Translation gives CASSPSNEQFF.

This clonotype was seen ten or more times. The rearrangement joins TRBV28 to TRBJ1-1, with TRBD1 matching over 8 bases. The CDR3 is 14 amino acids. Germline assignment: CDR1 MDHEN and CDR2 SYDVKM. The V segment lost 4 bases and the J segment 7 bases; nucleotides outside the gene matches: 8. The CDR3, as DNA: TGTGCCAGCAGTTCGTTGGACAGGGTGGTTGAAGCTTTCTTT. Its translation: CASSSLDRVVEAFF.

This clonotype was detected many times. The chain carries TRBV7-2 and TRBJ2-7; 8 bases are shared with TRBD2. The length of the CDR3 is 15 residues. J lost 4 bases, V lost 6 bases, and 11 bases had no gene match. The V gene's germline CDR1 is SGHTA and CDR2 FQGNSA. The CDR3 spells CASSLKVREGYEQYF. CDR3 DNA sequence: TGTGCCAGCAGTCTTAAAGTTCGGGAGGGTTACGAGCAGTACTTC.

V usage is TRBV7-8 and J usage is TRBJ2-5; D may be TRBD1 (7 bases). Per germline, CDR1 SGHVS and CDR2 FQNEAQ. The CDR3 has 16 amino acids. The V end was cut by 4 bases, the J end by 4 bases, with 19 bases between. DNA for the CDR3: TGTGCCAGCAGCTCCCCGGAGGGGGCGGGGATAGAGACCCAGTACTTC. Translating it yields CASSSPEGAGIETQYF. Looking up the rest from reference TRBV7-8 and TRBJ2-5 gives the full variable domain: GAGVSQSPRYKVAKRGQDVALRCDPISGHVSLFWYQQALGQGPEFLTYFQNEAQLDKSGLPSDRFFAERPEGSVSTLKIQRTQQEDSAVYLCASSSPEGAGIETQYFGPGTRLLVL.

This clonotype was seen many times. This chain links TRBV12-3 or TRBV12-4 with TRBJ1-5; D possibly corresponds to TRBD1 (6 bases). Trimming took off 5 bases at V and 10 bases at J, with 18 bases between the two ends. The CDR3 spans 14 residues. CDR3: CASSLDRSDNPQHF. CDR3 coding DNA: TGTGCCAGCAGTCTCGACAGGTCGGACAACCCCCAGCATTTT.

The table lists this clonotype with many counts. The chain couples TRBV28 to TRBJ2-3; TRBD1 matches at 7 bases. Trimming cost V 4 bases and J 4 bases; bases outside gene matches: 11. The CDR3 length is 16 residues. Germline CDR1 reads MDHEN; CDR2 reads SYDVKM. This CDR3 is CASSSPRQGVADTQYF. Here the CDR3 DNA reads TGTGCCAGCAGTTCGCCGAGGCAGGGGGTGGCAGATACGCAGTATTTT.

V and J are TRBV5-1 and TRBJ1-2; 10 bases are a match to TRBD1. Germline V gives CDR1 SGHRS, CDR2 YFSETQ. This CDR3 spans 17 amino acids. With 4 bases clipped from V and 2 bases from J, the junction kept 11 bases outside the gene matches. This CDR3 is CASSRTPRGQGNYGYTF. Here the CDR3 DNA reads TGCGCCAGCAGCCGCACCCCCCGGGGACAGGGGAACTATGGCTACACCTTC.

The sample holds one count of this clonotype. The rearrangement uses TRBV7-3 and TRBJ2-1; TRBD2 might be the D (7 bases). Trimming cost V 4 bases and J 8 bases, with 18 bases left between them. Germline V lookup: CDR1 SGHTA, CDR2 FQGTGA. The CDR3 is 15 residues long. The CDR3 region has the DNA TGTGCCAGCAGCTCCCCCGGGGGGCGAGACGATGAGCAGTTCTTC. As protein: CASSSPGGRDDEQFF.

This clonotype was detected a few times. The chain uses TRBV3-1 and TRBJ2-1, with TRBD2 identical over 8 bases. Germline lookup yields CDR1 LGHDT and CDR2 YNNKEL (reference sequence). CDR3 length: 14 residues. V dropped 10 bases and J dropped 5; count of bases not matched to a gene: 10. The CDR3 sequence: CATTTSGSDNEQFF. DNA of the CDR3: TGTGCCACCACGACAAGCGGGAGCGACAATGAGCAGTTCTTC.

This clonotype was detected many times. V gene TRBV10-3 combines with J gene TRBJ2-3; D gene ambiguous. The germline gives CDR1 ENHRY, CDR2 SYGVKD. V lost 0 bases and J 2 bases, leaving 9 bases between the germline ends. The CDR3 has 15 residues. The CDR3 DNA follows: TGTGCCATCAGTGAGTCAACGGGTCCCACAGATACGCAGTATTTT. It codes for CAISESTGPTDTQYF.

This clonotype was observed many times. This rearrangement joins TRBV6-5 to TRBJ1-4; 7 bases fit TRBD1. The CDR3 runs to 15 residues. V shed 0 bases, J shed 6 bases, and the junction held 4 bases outside the gene matches. Germline assignment: CDR1 MNHEY and CDR2 SVGAGI. The CDR3 nucleotides read TGTGCCAGCAGTTACTCGACAGGGACCCATGAAAAACTGTTTTTT. This sequence encodes CASSYSTGTHEKLFF.

This clonotype appeared many times. This chain joins TRBV7-2 and TRBJ2-7; 8 bases align to TRBD1. Losses at the gene ends were 1 base for V and 7 bases for J; bases not matched to a gene: 18. The CDR3 has 18 amino acids. In germline, CDR1 is SGHTA, CDR2 FQGNSA. The CDR3 loop is CASSLELGRGPLLGEQYF. The CDR3 DNA reads as TGTGCCAGCAGCTTAGAACTTGGCAGGGGGCCGCTACTGGGTGAGCAGTACTTC.